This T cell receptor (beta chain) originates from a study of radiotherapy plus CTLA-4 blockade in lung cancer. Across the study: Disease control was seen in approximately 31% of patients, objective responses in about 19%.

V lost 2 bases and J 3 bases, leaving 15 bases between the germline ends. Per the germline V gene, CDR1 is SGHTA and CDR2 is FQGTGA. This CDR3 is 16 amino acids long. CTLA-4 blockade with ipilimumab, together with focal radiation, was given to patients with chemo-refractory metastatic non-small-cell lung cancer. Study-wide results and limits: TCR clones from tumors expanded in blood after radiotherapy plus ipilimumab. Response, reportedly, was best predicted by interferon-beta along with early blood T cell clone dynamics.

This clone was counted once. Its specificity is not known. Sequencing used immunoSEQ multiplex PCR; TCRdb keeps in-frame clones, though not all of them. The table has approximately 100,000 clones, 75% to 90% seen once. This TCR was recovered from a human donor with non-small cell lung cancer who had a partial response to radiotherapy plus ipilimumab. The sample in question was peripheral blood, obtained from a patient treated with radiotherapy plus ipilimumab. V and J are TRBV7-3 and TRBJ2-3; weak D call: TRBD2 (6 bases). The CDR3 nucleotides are TGTGCCAGCAGCTTATTCGGCGGGGATGGGACAGATACGCAGTATTTT. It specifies CASSLFGGDGTDTQYF.